These T cell receptor beta chains were read from a single sample in a study of Graves' ophthalmopathy and Graves' hyperthyroidism. Each CDR3 protein is one row after TCRdb ran MiXCR on the multiplex PCR reads. The sample has over a million distinct CDR3 sequences, 35% to 40% seen once. The specimen sequenced was peripheral blood or thyroid tissue (not recorded which). The receptors were gathered from an adult man with Graves' hyperthyroidism. Both conserved end residues are part of each CDR3. Each record gives: V gene, D gene, clone size, J gene, CDR3 protein, CDR3 DNA. A D gene is named only where the DNA matches it firmly. The listing skips clone size in some rows; elsewhere it reads once, few, many or a size class.

>TRBV5-4|.|once|TRBJ1-1
CASSLVGGGAHTEAFF
TGTGCCAGCAGCTTGGTCGGGGGGGGCGCCCACACTGAAGCTTTCTTT
>TRBV5-1|.|.|TRBJ1-2
CASRPRINDGYTF
TGCGCCAGCAGGCCCAGGATTAATGATGGCTACACCTTC
>TRBV20-1|.|.|TRBJ1-2
CSAKDPGRPNYGYTF
TGCAGTGCTAAGGACCCGGGCAGGCCAAACTATGGCTACACCTTC
>TRBV2|TRBD2|.|TRBJ2-2
CASSVGGRSGELFF
TGTGCCAGCAGCGTTGGCGGGAGGTCCGGGGAGCTGTTTTTT
>TRBV2|.|many|TRBJ1-1
CASSEGEIHRTPTEAFF
TGTGCCAGCAGTGAAGGTGAGATCCACAGGACCCCCACTGAAGCTTTCTTT
>TRBV5-1|TRBD2|.|TRBJ2-7
CASSLAPGRAYEQYF
TGTGCCAGCAGCTTGGCTCCCGGGAGGGCCTACGAGCAGTACTTC
>TRBV6-6|.|many|TRBJ1-1
CASKRGTEAFF
TGTGCCAGCAAGAGGGGCACTGAAGCTTTCTTT
>TRBV12-3/TRBV12-4|.|few|TRBJ1-5
CASSRGFINQPQHF
TGTGCCAGCAGCAGGGGTTTTATCAATCAGCCCCAGCATTTT
>TRBV12-3/TRBV12-4|.|few|TRBJ1-5
CASSLAAGQGDQPQHF
TGTGCCAGCAGTTTAGCGGCCGGGCAGGGTGATCAGCCCCAGCATTTT
>TRBV19|.|.|TRBJ2-2
CASSPLLGAGTGELFF
TGTGCCAGTAGTCCCCTCTTGGGGGCGGGGACCGGGGAGCTGTTTTTT
>TRBV7-9|TRBD2|many|TRBJ2-5
CASSLTISGIETQYF
TGTGCCAGCAGCTTAACGATTAGCGGGATTGAGACCCAGTACTTC
>TRBV9|TRBD2|many|TRBJ2-5
CASSASWGWLAGSYQETQYF
TGTGCCAGCAGCGCAAGCTGGGGCTGGCTAGCGGGATCGTACCAAGAGACCCAGTACTTC
>TRBV27|.|.|TRBJ1-2
CASSLQAGSYGYTF
TGTGCCAGCAGTTTACAGGCAGGAAGTTATGGCTACACCTTC
>TRBV5-1|TRBD1|.|TRBJ1-1
CASSLGQGAYTEAFF
TGCGCCAGCAGCTTGGGACAGGGGGCGTACACTGAAGCTTTCTTT
>TRBV6-6|.|many|TRBJ2-7
CASASGSSVKYF
TGTGCCAGCGCCTCGGGATCGTCGGTGAAGTACTTC
>TRBV10-3|.|.|TRBJ1-5
CAISESQGYGNQPQHF
TGTGCCATCAGTGAGTCACAGGGCTATGGCAATCAGCCCCAGCATTTT
>TRBV7-2|.|.|TRBJ1-4
CASSKRTPQAEANEKLFF
TGTGCCAGCAGCAAACGGACGCCGCAGGCTGAAGCTAATGAAAAACTGTTTTTT
>TRBV5-1|TRBD1|.|TRBJ1-2
CASSDRTGAWDGYTF
TGCGCCAGCAGCGATCGGACAGGCGCTTGGGATGGCTACACCTTC
>TRBV19|.|many|TRBJ1-2
CASSMEGFGYTF
TGTGCCAGTAGTATGGAGGGGTTCGGCTACACCTTC
>TRBV29-1|TRBD1|few|TRBJ1-2
CSVYRQGLGLRGGYTF
TGCAGCGTCTACCGACAGGGCTTGGGTCTTAGGGGTGGCTACACCTTC
>TRBV6-5|.|few|TRBJ1-1
CASSSPPTDPGTEAFF
TGTGCCAGCAGTTCCCCGCCGACAGACCCTGGCACTGAAGCTTTCTTT
>TRBV24-1|.|.|TRBJ2-3
CATSDPAGGDTQYF
TGTGCCACCAGTGACCCCGCAGGCGGGGATACGCAGTATTTT
>TRBV29-1|TRBD1|.|TRBJ2-7
CSSYQGQGVSYEQYF
TGCAGCAGTTACCAGGGACAGGGGGTATCCTACGAGCAGTACTTC
>TRBV12-3/TRBV12-4|.|many|TRBJ2-5
CASSTVGRETQYF
TGTGCCAGCAGCACCGTAGGGCGAGAGACCCAGTACTTC
>TRBV7-6|.|.|TRBJ1-5
CASSLEPGGSNQPQHF
TGTGCCAGCAGCTTAGAGCCGGGGGGTAGCAATCAGCCCCAGCATTTT
>TRBV7-2|TRBD2|many|TRBJ2-7
CASSAGLGSYEQYF
TGTGCCAGCAGCGCGGGACTAGGGTCCTACGAGCAGTACTTC
>TRBV19|TRBD1|many|TRBJ1-1
CASSLDREGTEAFF
TGTGCCAGTAGTTTAGACAGGGAAGGCACTGAAGCTTTCTTT
>TRBV7-2|TRBD1|.|TRBJ2-7
CASSLAGQVSGELYF
TGTGCCAGCAGCTTGGCAGGACAGGTGTCCGGGGAGCTGTACTTC
>TRBV29-1|.|many|TRBJ2-7
CSVELRESYEQYF
TGCAGCGTTGAGTTAAGGGAGTCCTACGAGCAGTACTTC
>TRBV10-2|.|.|TRBJ2-5
CASSEPNRGRETQYF
TGCGCCAGCAGTGAGCCGAACCGGGGACGGGAGACCCAGTACTTC
>TRBV12-3/TRBV12-4|TRBD1|once|TRBJ1-4
CASSLGWGRGLFF
TGTGCCAGCAGTTTAGGGTGGGGCAGGGGGCTGTTTTTT
>TRBV11-2|.|many|TRBJ1-1
CASSSDRHTEAFF
TGTGCCAGCAGTTCGGACAGACATACTGAAGCTTTCTTT
>TRBV6-2/TRBV6-3|TRBD1|.|TRBJ1-1
CASSRTGIEAFF
TGTGCCAGCAGCCGGACAGGGATTGAAGCTTTCTTT
>TRBV9|.|.|TRBJ2-3
CASSVQGGISTDTQYF
TGTGCCAGCAGCGTTCAGGGCGGGATAAGCACAGATACGCAGTATTTT
>TRBV25-1|.|.|TRBJ1-5
CASSESGPGWPQHF
TGTGCCAGCAGTGAATCGGGGCCTGGATGGCCCCAGCATTTT
>TRBV7-4|.|.|TRBJ2-7
CASSPRWAPNTYEQYF
TGTGCCAGCAGCCCGCGTTGGGCCCCAAACACCTACGAGCAGTACTTC
>TRBV7-9|.|.|TRBJ2-7
CASPTEQYF
TGTGCCAGCCCGACAGAGCAGTACTTC
>TRBV7-9|.|many|TRBJ2-2
CASSPVSDTGELFF
TGTGCCAGCAGCCCCGTTTCCGACACCGGGGAGCTGTTTTTT
>TRBV29-1|.|few|TRBJ2-7
CSVVRGGAEQYF
TGCAGCGTTGTAAGGGGGGGCGCCGAGCAGTACTTC
>TRBV5-1|.|few|TRBJ1-6
CASSLRDRGFGSPLHF
TGTGCCAGCAGCTTGAGGGACCGGGGATTTGGTTCACCCCTCCACTTT
>TRBV7-2|TRBD1|.|TRBJ2-3
CASSFDRGKDTQYF
TGTGCCAGCAGCTTTGACAGGGGAAAGGATACGCAGTATTTT
>TRBV10-3|.|many|TRBJ2-7
CAISEARGHEQYF
TGTGCCATCAGTGAGGCCAGGGGTCACGAGCAGTACTTC
>TRBV20-1|TRBD2|many|TRBJ2-5
CSTLAGSKETQYF
TGCAGTACACTAGCGGGGAGCAAAGAGACCCAGTACTTC
>TRBV7-9|.|many|TRBJ1-5
CASSFGWLQPQHF
TGTGCCAGCAGCTTTGGGTGGTTGCAGCCCCAGCATTTT
>TRBV6-1|.|few|TRBJ1-5
CASSFEAWQPQHF
TGTGCCAGCAGTTTTGAGGCATGGCAGCCCCAGCATTTT